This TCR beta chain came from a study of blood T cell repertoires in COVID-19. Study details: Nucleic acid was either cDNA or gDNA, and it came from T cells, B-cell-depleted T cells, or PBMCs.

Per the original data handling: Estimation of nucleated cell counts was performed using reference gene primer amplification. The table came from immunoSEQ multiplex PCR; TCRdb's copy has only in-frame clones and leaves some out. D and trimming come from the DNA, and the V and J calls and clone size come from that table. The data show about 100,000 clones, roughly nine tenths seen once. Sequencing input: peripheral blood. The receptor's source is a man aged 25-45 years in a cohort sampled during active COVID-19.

The CDR3 loop is CASSDEWGRSDEQYF. DNA of the CDR3: TGTGCCAGCAGTGATGAGTGGGGGAGGTCGGACGAGCAGTACTTC. The rearrangement joins TRBV6-1 to TRBJ2-7; TRBD2 might be the D (6 bases). Germline loops: CDR1 MNHNS, CDR2 SASEGT. Trimming removed 3 bases at V and 5 bases at J, with 17 bases between. The CDR3 spans 15 residues.